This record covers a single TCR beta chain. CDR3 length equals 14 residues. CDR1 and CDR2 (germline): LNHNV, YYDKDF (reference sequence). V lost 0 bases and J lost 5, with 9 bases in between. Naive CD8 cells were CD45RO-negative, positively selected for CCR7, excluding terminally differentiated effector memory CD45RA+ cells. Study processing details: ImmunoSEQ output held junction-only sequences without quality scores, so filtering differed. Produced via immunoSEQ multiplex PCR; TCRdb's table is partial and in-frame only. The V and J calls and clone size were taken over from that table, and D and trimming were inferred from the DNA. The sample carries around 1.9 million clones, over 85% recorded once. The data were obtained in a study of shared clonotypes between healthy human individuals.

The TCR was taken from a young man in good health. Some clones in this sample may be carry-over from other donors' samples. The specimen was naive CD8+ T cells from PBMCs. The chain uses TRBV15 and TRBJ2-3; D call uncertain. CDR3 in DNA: TGTGCCACCAGCAGAGATCTTAGGGTAGATACGCAGTATTTT. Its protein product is CATSRDLRVDTQYF.